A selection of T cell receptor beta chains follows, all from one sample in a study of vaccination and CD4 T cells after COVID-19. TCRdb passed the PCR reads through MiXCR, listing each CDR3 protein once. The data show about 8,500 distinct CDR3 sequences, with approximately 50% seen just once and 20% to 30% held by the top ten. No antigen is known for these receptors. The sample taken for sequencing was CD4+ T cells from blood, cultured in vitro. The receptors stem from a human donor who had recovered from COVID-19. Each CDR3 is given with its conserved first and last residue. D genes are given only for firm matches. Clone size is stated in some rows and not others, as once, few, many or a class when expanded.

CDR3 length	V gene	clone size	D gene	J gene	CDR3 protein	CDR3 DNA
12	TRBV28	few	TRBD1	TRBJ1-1	CASSEGQGKAFF	TGTGCCAGCAGTGAAGGACAGGGGAAGGCTTTCTTT
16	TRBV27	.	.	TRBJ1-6	CASSPAGRELYSPLHF	TGTGCCAGCAGTCCCGCCGGACGGGAACTCTATTCACCCCTCCACTTT
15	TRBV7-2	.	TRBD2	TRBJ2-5	CASSIGLAGGETQYF	TGTGCCAGCAGCATTGGACTAGCTGGGGGGGAGACCCAGTACTTC
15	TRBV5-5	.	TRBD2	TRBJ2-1	CASSLVASGRPEQFF	TGTGCCAGCAGCTTGGTGGCTAGCGGGAGGCCTGAGCAGTTCTTC
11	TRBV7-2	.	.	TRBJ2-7	CAVERNYEQYF	TGTGCCGTGGAACGGAACTACGAGCAGTACTTC
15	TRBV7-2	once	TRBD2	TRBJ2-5	CASSLSFAGGETQYF	TGTGCCAGCAGCTTAAGCTTCGCGGGAGGGGAGACCCAGTACTTC
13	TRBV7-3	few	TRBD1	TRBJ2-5	CASSSDRGETQYF	TGTGCCAGCAGCTCGGACAGGGGCGAGACCCAGTACTTC
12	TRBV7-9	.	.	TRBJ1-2	CASSLVEGGYTF	TGTGCCAGCAGCTTAGTTGAGGGAGGCTACACCTTC
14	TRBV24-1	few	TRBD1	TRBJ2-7	CATSGGTGDYEQYF	TGTGCCACCAGTGGGGGGACAGGAGACTACGAGCAGTACTTC
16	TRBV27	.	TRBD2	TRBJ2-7	CASSPRLAGGPYEQYF	TGTGCCAGCAGTCCCCGACTAGCGGGAGGCCCCTACGAGCAGTACTTC
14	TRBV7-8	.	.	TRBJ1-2	CASSDRAANYGYTF	TGTGCCAGCAGCGACCGGGCAGCTAACTATGGCTACACCTTC
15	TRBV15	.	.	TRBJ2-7	CATSRGGALTYEQYF	TGTGCCACCAGCAGAGGAGGGGCCTTAACCTACGAGCAGTACTTC
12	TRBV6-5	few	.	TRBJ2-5	CASSSGRKTQYF	TGTGCCAGCAGTTCGGGAAGGAAGACCCAGTACTTC
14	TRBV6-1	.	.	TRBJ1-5	CASSEVVENQPQHF	TGTGCCAGCAGTGAAGTAGTGGAGAATCAGCCCCAGCATTTT
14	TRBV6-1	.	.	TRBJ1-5	CASFPTQGHQPQHF	TGTGCCAGCTTTCCCACACAGGGTCATCAGCCCCAGCATTTT
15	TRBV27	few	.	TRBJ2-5	CASTLTGKGQETQYF	TGTGCCAGCACCCTAACAGGGAAGGGCCAAGAGACCCAGTACTTC
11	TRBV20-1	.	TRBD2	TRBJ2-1	CSEAGAHEQFF	TGCAGTGAGGCGGGAGCCCATGAGCAGTTCTTC
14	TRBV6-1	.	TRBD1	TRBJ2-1	CASRLQGAISEQFF	TGTGCCAGCAGGCTACAGGGGGCAATCAGTGAGCAGTTCTTC
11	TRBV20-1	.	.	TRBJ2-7	CSASLSYEQYF	TGCAGTGCTTCTCTCTCCTACGAGCAGTACTTC
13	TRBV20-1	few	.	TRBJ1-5	CSGAQGSNQPQHF	TGCAGTGGAGCACAGGGTAGCAATCAGCCCCAGCATTTT
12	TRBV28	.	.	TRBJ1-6	CASSLDRAPLHF	TGTGCCAGCAGTTTGGACAGAGCACCCCTCCACTTT
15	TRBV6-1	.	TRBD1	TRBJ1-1	CASTPSDRRNTEAFF	TGTGCCAGCACCCCTTCGGACAGGCGGAACACTGAAGCTTTCTTT
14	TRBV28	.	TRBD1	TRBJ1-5	CASSLTGDNQPQHF	TGTGCCAGCAGTCTAACAGGGGACAATCAGCCCCAGCATTTT
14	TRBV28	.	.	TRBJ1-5	CASTSRARNQPQHF	TGTGCCAGCACCTCCCGGGCTCGAAATCAGCCCCAGCATTTT
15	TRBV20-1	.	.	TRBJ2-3	CSAPQQGSLPDTQYF	TGCAGTGCCCCTCAACAGGGATCCCTTCCAGATACGCAGTATTTT
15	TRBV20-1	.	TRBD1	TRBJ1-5	CSASRTGFQNQPQHF	TGCAGTGCTAGTCGGACAGGTTTCCAGAATCAGCCCCAGCATTTT
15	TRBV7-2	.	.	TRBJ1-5	CASSFVPYSNQPQHF	TGTGCCAGCAGCTTTGTACCCTATAGCAATCAGCCCCAGCATTTT
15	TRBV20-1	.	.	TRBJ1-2	CSARDTGGGDYGYTF	TGCAGTGCTAGAGATACCGGAGGGGGGGACTATGGCTACACCTTC
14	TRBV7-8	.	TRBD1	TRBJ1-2	CASSRGQPNYGYTF	TGTGCCAGCAGCCGGGGACAGCCTAACTATGGCTACACCTTC
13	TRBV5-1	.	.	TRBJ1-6	CASSLGGDSPLHF	TGCGCCAGCAGCTTGGGCGGGGATTCACCCCTCCACTTT
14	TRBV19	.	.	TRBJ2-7	CASRGRGSSYEQYF	TGTGCCAGTAGGGGACGCGGAAGCTCCTACGAGCAGTACTTC
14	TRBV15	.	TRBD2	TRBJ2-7	CATSRVGEGNEQYF	TGTGCCACCAGCAGAGTTGGGGAGGGGAACGAGCAGTACTTC
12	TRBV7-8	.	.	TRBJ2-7	CASSLLPYEQYF	TGTGCCAGCAGCTTACTTCCCTACGAGCAGTACTTC
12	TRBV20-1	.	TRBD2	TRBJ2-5	CTGSPGRETQYF	TGCACCGGCTCACCCGGGAGGGAGACCCAGTACTTC